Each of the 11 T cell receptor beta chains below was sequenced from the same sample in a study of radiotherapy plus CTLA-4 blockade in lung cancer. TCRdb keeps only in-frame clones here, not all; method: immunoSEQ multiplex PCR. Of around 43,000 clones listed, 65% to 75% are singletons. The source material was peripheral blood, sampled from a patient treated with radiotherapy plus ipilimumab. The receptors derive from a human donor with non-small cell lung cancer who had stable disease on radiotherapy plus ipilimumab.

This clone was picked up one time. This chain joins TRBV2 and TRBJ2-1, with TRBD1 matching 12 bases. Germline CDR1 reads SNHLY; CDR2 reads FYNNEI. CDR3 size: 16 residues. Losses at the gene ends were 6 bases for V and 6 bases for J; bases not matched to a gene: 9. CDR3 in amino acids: CASRTGTGGAGNEQFF. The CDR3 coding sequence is TGTGCCAGCAGGACGGGGACAGGGGGCGCGGGCAATGAGCAGTTCTTC.

The CDR3 coding sequence is TGTGCCAGCAGCTTTCCCAGCGGGGGCCGTAATGAGCAGTTCTTC. Translating it yields CASSFPSGGRNEQFF. The chain uses TRBV7-8 and TRBJ2-1; 8 positions match TRBD2. Trimming took 3 bases from V and 7 from J; bases not matched to a gene: 8. Germline CDR1 and CDR2: SGHVS and FQNEAQ. The CDR3 has 15 amino acids.

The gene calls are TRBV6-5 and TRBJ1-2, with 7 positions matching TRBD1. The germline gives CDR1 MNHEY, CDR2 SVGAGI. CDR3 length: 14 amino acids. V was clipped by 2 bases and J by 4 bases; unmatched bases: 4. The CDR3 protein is CASSYEGQTYGYTF. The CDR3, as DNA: TGTGCCAGCAGTTACGAGGGACAGACCTATGGCTACACCTTC.

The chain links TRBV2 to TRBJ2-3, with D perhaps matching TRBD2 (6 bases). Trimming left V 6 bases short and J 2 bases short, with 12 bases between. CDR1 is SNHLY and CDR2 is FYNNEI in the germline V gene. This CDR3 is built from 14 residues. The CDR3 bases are TGTGCCAGCAGCCTGGGACTCCTCACAGATACGCAGTATTTT. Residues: CASSLGLLTDTQYF.

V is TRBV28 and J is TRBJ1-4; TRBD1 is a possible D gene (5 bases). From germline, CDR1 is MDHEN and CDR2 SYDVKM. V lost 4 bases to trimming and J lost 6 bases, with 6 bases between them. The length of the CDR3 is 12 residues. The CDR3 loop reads CASSSRDEKLFF. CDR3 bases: TGTGCCAGCAGTTCCAGGGATGAAAAACTGTTTTTT. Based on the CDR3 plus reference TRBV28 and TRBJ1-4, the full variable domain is DVKVTQSSRYLVKRTGEKVFLECVQDMDHENMFWYRQDPGLGLRLIYFSYDVKMKEKGDIPEGYSVSREKKERFSLILESASTNQTSMYLCASSSRDEKLFFGSGTQLSVL.

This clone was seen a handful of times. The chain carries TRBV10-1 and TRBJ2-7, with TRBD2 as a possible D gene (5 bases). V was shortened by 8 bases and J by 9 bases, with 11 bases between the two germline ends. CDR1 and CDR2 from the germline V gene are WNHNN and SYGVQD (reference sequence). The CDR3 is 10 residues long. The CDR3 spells CASHPGRQYF. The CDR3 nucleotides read TGCGCCAGCCACCCGGGAAGGCAGTACTTC.

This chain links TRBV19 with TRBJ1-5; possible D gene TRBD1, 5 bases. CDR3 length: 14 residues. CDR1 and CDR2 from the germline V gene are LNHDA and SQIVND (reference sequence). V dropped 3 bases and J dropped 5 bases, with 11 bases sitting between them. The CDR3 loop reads CASSMVTAYQPQHF. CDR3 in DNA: TGTGCCAGTAGTATGGTGACAGCCTATCAGCCCCAGCATTTT. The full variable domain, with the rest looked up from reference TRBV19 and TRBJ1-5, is DGGITQSPKYLFRKEGQNVTLSCEQNLNHDAMYWYRQDPGQGLRLIYYSQIVNDFQKGDIAEGYSVSREKKESFPLTVTSAQKNPTAFYLCASSMVTAYQPQHFGDGTRLSIL.

The DNA for the CDR3 is TGTGCCAGCAGCTTAGAGACAGGGGAAGGCTACACCTTC. Translated, it gives CASSLETGEGYTF. J is TRBJ1-2 and V is TRBV7-9; 8 nucleotides align to TRBD1. The junction had 3 bases not matched to a gene; V was cut back by 1 base and J by 8 bases. CDR3 size: 13 residues. Germline CDR1 and CDR2: SEHNR and FQNEAQ (reference sequence).

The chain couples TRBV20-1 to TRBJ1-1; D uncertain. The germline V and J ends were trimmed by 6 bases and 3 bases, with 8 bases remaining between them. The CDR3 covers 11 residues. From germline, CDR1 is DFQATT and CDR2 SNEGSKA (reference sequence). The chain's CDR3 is CSAPGHTEAFF. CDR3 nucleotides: TGCAGTGCCCCAGGTCACACTGAAGCTTTCTTT.

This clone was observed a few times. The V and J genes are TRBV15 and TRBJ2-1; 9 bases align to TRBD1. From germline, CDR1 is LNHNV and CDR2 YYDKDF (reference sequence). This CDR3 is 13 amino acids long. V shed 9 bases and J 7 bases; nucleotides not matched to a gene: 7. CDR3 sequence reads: CATKQGAWNEQFF. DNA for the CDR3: TGTGCCACGAAACAGGGGGCTTGGAATGAGCAGTTCTTC.

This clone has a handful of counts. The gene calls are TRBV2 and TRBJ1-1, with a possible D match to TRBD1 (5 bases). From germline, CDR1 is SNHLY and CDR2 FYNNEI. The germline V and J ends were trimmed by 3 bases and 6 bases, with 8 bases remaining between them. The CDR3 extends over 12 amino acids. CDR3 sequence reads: CASSERDSEAFF. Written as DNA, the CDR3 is TGTGCCAGCAGTGAGAGGGACTCTGAAGCTTTCTTT.